The T cell receptor (beta chain) described here comes from a study of T cell responses to AZD1222 COVID-19 vaccine. Germline V CDR1 and CDR2: SGHAT, FQNNGV. This CDR3 has 14 amino acids. Findings and limits, study-wide: Two AZD1222 doses significantly raised spike-specific TCR breadth and depth over controls. After the peak T cell response, and only then, were repertoires sampled. Just a handful of AZD1222 recipients were seropositive at baseline. Unmutated variant regions are reportedly the target of nearly half of TCRs that are spike-specific.

To note about this clone: What it binds is not known. One end of the junction fails to match germline, which may point to a read error.

TCRdb's copy holds only in-frame clones and misses some; the assay was immunoSEQ multiplex PCR. Among 150,000 to 200,000 clones listed, around 90% were seen once. The chain employs TRBV11-2 and TRBJ2-3, with a weak D call TRBD1 (6 bases). The TCR sequence derives from an adult who received the AZD1222 COVID-19 vaccine. The sample was peripheral blood, taken 28 days after the second AZD1222 dose. The CDR3 DNA sequence: TGTGCCAGCAGCTTGACCCCGACAGGCGATACGTTAAGTTTT. Its translation: CASSLTPTGDTLSF.